This T cell receptor beta chain was found in a study of cytomegalovirus exposure and HLA in healthy donors. Primers included in the PCR were 60 Vbeta and 13 Jbeta primers. Some clones are missing from TCRdb's copy, which holds only in-frame ones; the method was immunoSEQ multiplex PCR. The sample lists 130,000 to 150,000 clones; roughly three quarters were seen once. CDR3 length: 14 amino acids. Germline CDR1 SNHLY, CDR2 FYNNEI. Trimming removed 3 bases from V and 2 bases from J, with 7 bases in between. This clone is a singleton in its sample. The antigen remains unidentified. Findings of the study overall: Accurate prediction of most subjects' HLA-A and HLA-B alleles from TCR beta sequences was reported. Later analysis reportedly placed an Asian-associated ancestry cluster below the approximately 650-donor mean in N-insertions. Presence/absence analyses assumed roughly uniform sequencing depth across donors, which may not hold. The authors later linked a missense DCLRE1C variant to TCR beta V- and J-gene trimming.

The rearrangement links TRBV2 to TRBJ2-2, with D uncertain. This TCR came from a male donor in good health and CMV-seronegative. Sequenced input: PBMCs. The CDR3 loop is CASSEAENTGELFF. The CDR3 coding sequence is TGTGCCAGCAGTGAGGCAGAAAACACCGGGGAGCTGTTTTTT.